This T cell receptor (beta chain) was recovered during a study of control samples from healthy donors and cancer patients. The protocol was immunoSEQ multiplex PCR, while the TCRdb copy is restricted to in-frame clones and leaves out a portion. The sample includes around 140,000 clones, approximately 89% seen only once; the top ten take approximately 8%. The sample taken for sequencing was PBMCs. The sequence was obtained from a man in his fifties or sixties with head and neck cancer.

CDR3 DNA sequence: TGTGCCAGCAGTGAGAAGTGGAAAACGGACCCTAACTATGGCTACACCTTC. Protein sequence: CASSEKWKTDPNYGYTF. The chain recombines TRBV6-1 with TRBJ1-2; D is unclear. Germline CDR1 reads MNHNS; CDR2 reads SASEGT. The germline V and J ends were trimmed by 3 bases and 0 bases, with 17 bases remaining between them. The CDR3 consists of 17 residues.